Described below is a single TCR beta chain sequence and its context. Its antigen is not yet known. There are no base qualities to consult, and no much larger clone falls within one base. The entry originates in a study of T cells in lung cancer brain metastases (dated by TCRdb to between 2018 and 2020). At the level of the whole study: Of the roughly 21 patients, fewer than 18 had a history of tobacco use, with a median of 40 pack-years. Eighteen of the 20 patients received no interval therapy between primary and metastasis resection. The primary and brain metastasis specimens were acquired a median of 348 days apart. In this study, the TCR beta CDR3 repertoires of fully resected primary non-small cell lung cancers were compared with those of paired brain metastases. A cohort of 20 patients was included, from whom approximately 40 specimens were contributed, with one primary lung lesion and one brain metastasis obtained from each patient. The median age of the patients at first diagnosis was around 60 years, and the group included 9 males and 11 females. The average DNA integrity number was approximately 3.6 in both primary and metastatic specimens, and the two sites did not differ significantly.

Broad study findings and their caveats: The ten most abundant clones made up a significantly larger repertoire fraction in brain metastases than primaries, suggesting clonal expansion. Brain metastases had significantly fewer unique productive clones than paired primaries (median about 1,500 versus 4,200). Most clones were lesion-specific, with limited overlap between paired lesions (mean Morisita index around 0.2). It was not possible to control for the effects of preoperative corticosteroids on T cell infiltration in brain metastases. Retrieval of the complete infiltrating T cell repertoire may have been prevented by DNA fragmentation in FFPE samples.

Each sample received between roughly 2 and 5.5 ug of genomic DNA as input, and paired samples received equal DNA input. TCR beta libraries were constructed in two PCR steps with the immunoSEQ hsTCRbeta Kit, which uses multiplexed V and J gene primers. The pooled libraries, together with positive and negative controls, were sequenced on an Illumina MiSeq running a 100-cycle paired-end protocol. Processing in the source paper ran as follows. The immunoSEQ vendor processed the raw data into normalized, annotated TCR beta repertoire reports. Richness was defined as the number of unique clones by nucleotide sequence, and the iChao1 and Efron-Thisted estimators were used to extrapolate total richness. Paired lesions were characterized and compared using Pielou's evenness, Simpson's index, top-ten clone proportional abundance, and the Morisita overlap index. What TCRdb holds here is the immuneACCESS table cut down to in-frame rearrangements. Part of the clones is not present; checked against another copy, under half of the missing clones reflect an unresolved V gene, and the others are unexplained. V, J and clone size reflect that table, while D and trimming were determined from the DNA. This sample gives about 4,000 clones in total; around 90% of them show up just once. 8.1% of the sample belongs to the ten largest clones.

Patients had resection for either synchronous oligometastatic disease or delayed recurrence of a solitary brain metastasis. To avoid including cancers other than NSCLC, any patient with a history of multiple malignancies was excluded. Tumor areas were macrodissected from roughly 5 deparaffinized approximately 9.5 um unstained sections under guidance from marked H&E slides. All specimens were formalin-fixed and paraffin-embedded (FFPE). Genomic DNA was extracted using the AllPrep DNA/RNA FFPE Kit. Sequencing used tumor tissue from the primary lung tumor. The cell subset or site label, as the study defines it: primary lung cancer lesion. The clonotype comes from a man aged 55 to 70 with non-small cell lung cancer.

The CDR3 region reads CSVRTGASGNTEAFF. The nucleotide sequence is TGCAGCGTCAGGACAGGGGCTAGTGGGAACACTGAAGCTTTCTTT. The rearranged chain carries TRBV29-1 and TRBJ1-1; TRBD1 fits 9 bases in the junction. Here V drops 6 bases and J drops 1 base, and the junction holds 9 bases not matched to any gene. From a lookup of the germline V gene, CDR1 and CDR2 are SQVTM and ANQGSEA. CDR3 length: 15 amino acids, cysteine to phenylalanine. Left in the record is the CDR3 DNA by itself, 45 bases read in frame from the first base. This CDR3, with the reference TRBV29-1 and TRBJ1-1 proteins standing in past its ends, gives the full variable domain SAVISQKPSRDICQRGTSLTIQCQVDSQVTMMFWYRQQPGQSLTLIATANQGSEATYESGFVIDKFPISRPNLTFSTLTVSNMSPEDSSIYLCSVRTGASGNTEAFFGQGTRLTVV.